These 10 T cell receptor beta chains originate from one sample sequenced in a study of CD8 T cells in Susac syndrome. The authors reverse transcribed roughly 0.5 to 1 ug RNA with random hexamers. TCRdb re-called the immunoSEQ multiplex PCR reads with MiXCR, one entry per CDR3 protein. The sample lists around 190,000 distinct CDR3 sequences, approximately 93% seen once, with approximately 0.1% in the top ten. Sequences were obtained from CD4+ T cells from PBMCs. The receptors stem from a human donor in good health.

The chain joins TRBV6-6 to TRBJ2-3; D is ambiguous. Per the germline V gene, CDR1 is MNHNY and CDR2 is SVGAGI (reference sequence). This CDR3 is 13 amino acids long. Trimming removed 5 bases from V and 0 bases from J, with 6 bases in between. The DNA for the CDR3 is TGTGCCAGCAGTCCCGGGAGCACAGATACGCAGTATTTT. This gives the protein CASSPGSTDTQYF.

CDR3: CATFSGNTIYF. DNA for the CDR3: TGTGCCACCTTCTCTGGAAACACCATATATTTT. The chain joins TRBV6-6 to TRBJ1-3, with D unresolved. CDR3 size: 11 residues. CDR1 is MNHNY, CDR2 SVGAGI, per germline (reference sequence). Between the trimmed V and J ends, which lost 10 bases and 0 bases, there was a span of 4 bases.

J is TRBJ2-4 and V is TRBV12-3 or TRBV12-4, with TRBD1 identical over 7 bases. CDR3 length equals 12 residues. The trim removed 5 bases at V and 7 bases at J, leaving 2 bases unmatched. In DNA, the CDR3 is TGTGCCAGCAGTGTACAGGGGAACATTCAGTACTTC. Encoded protein: CASSVQGNIQYF.

The CDR3 DNA reads as TGTGCCAGCAGTCTACAGGGGGGAAATCAGCCCCAGCATTTT. Translated, it gives CASSLQGGNQPQHF. The chain employs TRBV7-2 and TRBJ1-5, with TRBD1 identical over 8 bases. Germline-derived CDR1 and CDR2 are SGHTA and FQGNSA. Trimming took 6 bases from V and 4 from J; bases not matched to a gene: 5. The length of the CDR3 is 14 residues.

The chain combines TRBV7-2 with TRBJ1-1; no clear D. The V and J ends lost 5 bases and 1 base respectively, with 14 bases between them. The germline V gene has CDR1 SGHTA and CDR2 FQGNSA. This CDR3 has 15 amino acids. The CDR3 protein is CASSRETRRNTEAFF. In DNA form, the CDR3 reads TGTGCCAGCAGCCGGGAGACAAGAAGGAACACTGAAGCTTTCTTT.

This CDR3 is CASSLRQGIRNEQFF. For the CDR3, the DNA is TGCGCCAGCAGCTTGCGTCAGGGGATTCGCAATGAGCAGTTCTTC. The rearrangement uses TRBV5-1 and TRBJ2-1; a weak D match, TRBD1 (6 bases). The V and J ends lost 1 base and 6 bases respectively, with 14 bases between them. This CDR3 spans 15 amino acids. In germline, CDR1 is SGHRS, CDR2 YFSETQ.

This chain joins TRBV3-1 and TRBJ2-7; unclear D gene. Germline values: CDR1 LGHDT, CDR2 YNNKEL (reference sequence). This CDR3 is built from 18 residues. V shed 0 bases and J shed 4 bases, with 22 bases lying between them. The CDR3 spells CASSQDKLRLSSAYEQYF. In nucleotides, the CDR3 is TGTGCCAGCAGCCAAGATAAATTAAGACTCTCTTCGGCTTACGAGCAGTACTTC.

Concerning this clonotype itself: Germline and junction disagree at one end, which may indicate a read error. V and J are TRBV20-1 and TRBJ1-1; D unresolved. Looked up from germline, CDR1 is DFQATT and CDR2 is SNEGSKA (reference sequence). The CDR3 is 13 residues long. The CDR3 bases are TGCAGTCCCCGGTCTCCCTCGGAAACTGAAGTTTTCTTT. Residues: CSPRSPSETEVFF.

V gene TRBV13 combines with J gene TRBJ2-3, with 11 bases identical to TRBD2. CDR1 is PRHDT and CDR2 is FYEKMQ in the germline V gene (reference sequence). Trimming removed 4 bases from V and 5 bases from J; junction bases left unmatched: 11. This CDR3 comprises 17 residues. DNA of the CDR3: TGTGCCAGCAGCTCATCGATTACGGGACTAGCGGTAGATACGCAGTATTTT. It codes for CASSSSITGLAVDTQYF.

This clonotype occurred once. The V call is TRBV4-3, the J call TRBJ1-3, with D maybe TRBD1 (5 bases). Trimming stripped 1 base from V and 0 bases from J, with 10 bases between. Germline CDR1 and CDR2: LGHNA and YSLEER. The CDR3 runs 16 residues. The CDR3 DNA reads TGCGCCAGCAGCCAAGCCCAACAGGTCTCTGGAAACACCATATATTTT. It yields the protein CASSQAQQVSGNTIYF.